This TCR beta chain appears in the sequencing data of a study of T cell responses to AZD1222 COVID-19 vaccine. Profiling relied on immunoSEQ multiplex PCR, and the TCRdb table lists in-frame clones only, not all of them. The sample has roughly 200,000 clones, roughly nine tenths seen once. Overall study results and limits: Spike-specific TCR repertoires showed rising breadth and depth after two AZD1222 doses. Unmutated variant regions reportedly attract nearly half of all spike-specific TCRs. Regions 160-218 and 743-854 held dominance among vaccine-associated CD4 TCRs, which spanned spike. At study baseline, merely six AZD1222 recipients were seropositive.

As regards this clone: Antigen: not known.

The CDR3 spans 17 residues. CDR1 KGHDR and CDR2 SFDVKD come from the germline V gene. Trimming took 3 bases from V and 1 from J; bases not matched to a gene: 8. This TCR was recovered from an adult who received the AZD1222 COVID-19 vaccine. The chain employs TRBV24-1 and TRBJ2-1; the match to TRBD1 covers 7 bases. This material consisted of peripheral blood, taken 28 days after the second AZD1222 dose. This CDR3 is CATSDPGGSGSYNEQFF. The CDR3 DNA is TGTGCCACCAGTGATCCAGGGGGTTCGGGGTCCTACAATGAGCAGTTCTTC.